The next 25 T cell receptor beta chains were all read from a single sample in a study of Ad26.COV2.S vaccination and SARS-CoV-2 variants. Treatment given: 19 received Ad26.COV2.S at low or high dose, single or two shots; a few received placebo; per-sample allocation not given. On day 63 after the first injection, vaccine and placebo recipients gave samples. Profiled with immunoSEQ multiplex PCR; TCRdb holds only in-frame clones, not every one. Of fewer than 500,000 clones listed, more than 80% are singletons. This material consisted of peripheral blood, taken in a trial of Ad26.COV2.S vaccine versus placebo. The receptors were gathered from a person aged 18 to 59 who received the Ad26.COV2.S COVID-19 vaccine or a placebo.

The gene calls are TRBV6-5 and TRBJ2-2; weak D call: TRBD2 (6 bases). This CDR3 comprises 15 residues. CDR1 and CDR2 from the germline V gene are MNHEY and SVGAGI. Trimming left V 1 base short and J 2 bases short, with 8 bases between. The CDR3 bases are TGTGCCAGCAGTTACTTCGGGACTAACACCGGGGAGCTGTTTTTT. It codes for CASSYFGTNTGELFF.

This clone was detected a few times. The chain couples TRBV18 to TRBJ2-7, with 7 bases that match TRBD2. CDR3 length: 14 residues. The V segment lost 6 bases and the J segment 3 bases; nucleotides outside the gene matches: 8. Per the germline V gene, CDR1 is KGHSH and CDR2 is LQKENI. The CDR3 nucleotides read TGTGCCAGCTCCCCTGGGCTAGCGGTCTACGAGCAGTACTTC. Encoded protein: CASSPGLAVYEQYF.

The chain combines TRBV30 with TRBJ2-1, with TRBD1 identical over 9 bases. Germline CDR1 reads GTSNPN; CDR2 reads SVGIG (reference sequence). CDR3 length: 15 amino acids. The ends lost 0 bases at V and 8 bases at J; junction bases unmatched: 8. CDR3 sequence reads: CAWSVGTGRGDEQFF. In nucleotides, the CDR3 is TGTGCCTGGAGTGTCGGGACAGGGAGAGGGGATGAGCAGTTCTTC. The whole variable domain, remainder taken from reference TRBV30 and TRBJ2-1, is SQTIHQWPATLVQPVGSPLSLECTVEGTSNPNLYWYRQAAGRGLQLLFYSVGIGQISSEVPQNLSASRPQDRQFILSSKKLLLSDSGFYLCAWSVGTGRGDEQFFGPGTRLTVL.

V and J are TRBV5-1 and TRBJ1-2; 9 bases match TRBD1. The CDR3 loop spans 17 amino acids. V trimming: 4 bases; J trimming: 4 bases; junction bases outside the gene matches: 14. The germline V gene has CDR1 SGHRS and CDR2 YFSETQ. CDR3 DNA: TGCGCCAGCAGCACGGACCCGGGACAGGGAATTAGCTATGGCTACACCTTC. Encoded protein: CASSTDPGQGISYGYTF.

This chain connects TRBV6-6 to TRBJ2-7, with 7 bases fitting TRBD1. Germline CDR1 reads MNHNY; CDR2 reads SVGAGI (reference sequence). This CDR3 is 15 amino acids long. Trimming removed 6 bases from V and 0 bases from J; junction bases left unmatched: 8. The CDR3 spells CASSEFGQDSYEQYF. As DNA, the CDR3 is TGTGCCAGCAGCGAATTTGGACAGGACTCCTACGAGCAGTACTTC.

The table lists this clone with a few counts. V and J are TRBV5-1 and TRBJ2-3, with 8 bases aligning to TRBD2. V was pared by 5 bases and J by 6 bases, with 5 bases of the junction left unmatched. This CDR3 spans 13 amino acids. Per the germline V gene, CDR1 is SGHRS and CDR2 is YFSETQ. Written as DNA, the CDR3 is TGCGCCAGCAGAGCGGGAGTTAGGGATACGCAGTATTTT. This codes for CASRAGVRDTQYF.

The chain recombines TRBV11-2 with TRBJ1-1; the D gene is possibly TRBD1 (5 bases). Trimming stripped 6 bases from V and 0 bases from J, with 14 bases between. This CDR3 contains 15 residues. Germline lookup yields CDR1 SGHAT and CDR2 FQNNGV. In DNA, the CDR3 is TGTGCCAGCAGTGATCAGGGAATCATGAACACTGAAGCTTTCTTT. Translating gives CASSDQGIMNTEAFF.

The chain joins TRBV30 to TRBJ1-2, with 8 bases aligning to TRBD1. The CDR3 is 12 residues long. The germline V gene encodes CDR1 GTSNPN and CDR2 SVGIG (reference sequence). Trimming cost V 5 bases and J 6 bases; bases outside gene matches: 5. In DNA, the CDR3 is TGTGCCTGGGGACAGGGCGGGGATGGCTACACCTTC. Protein product: CAWGQGGDGYTF.

This rearrangement joins TRBV2 to TRBJ2-1, with TRBD1 matching 8 bases. The V segment lost 5 bases and the J segment 5 bases; nucleotides outside the gene matches: 5. In germline, CDR1 is SNHLY, CDR2 FYNNEI. The CDR3 runs to 14 residues. CDR3 in amino acids: CASSPGTGNNEQFF. The DNA of the CDR3 is TGTGCCAGCAGTCCTGGGACAGGAAACAATGAGCAGTTCTTC.

The CDR3 DNA reads TGTGCCAGCAGCAGGGCCGCGGGACGAGGTACCGGGGAGCTGTTTTTT. Translation: CASSRAAGRGTGELFF. The gene calls are TRBV7-2 and TRBJ2-2; D possibly corresponds to TRBD2 (6 bases). Germline-derived CDR1 and CDR2 are SGHTA and FQGNSA. Trimming removed 5 bases from V and 5 bases from J, with 18 bases in between. There are 16 residues in the CDR3.

Ten or more counts support this clone. The V and J genes are TRBV11-2 and TRBJ1-6, with unresolved D. The germline V and J ends were trimmed by 8 bases and 6 bases, with 11 bases remaining between them. Germline V gene data show CDR1 as SGHAT and CDR2 as FQNNGV. The length of the CDR3 is 13 residues. CDR3 protein: CASGSALNSPLHF. The CDR3, as DNA: TGTGCCAGCGGTTCGGCTCTTAATTCACCCCTCCACTTT. Full variable domain (outside the CDR3, taken from reference TRBV11-2 and TRBJ1-6): EAGVAQSPRYKIIEKRQSVAFWCNPISGHATLYWYQQILGQGPKLLIQFQNNGVVDDSQLPKDRFSAERLKGVDSTLKIQPAKLEDSAVYLCASGSALNSPLHFGNGTRLTVT.

The chain uses TRBV4-1 and TRBJ2-1, with 16 bases identical to TRBD2. CDR3 size: 17 residues. The germline V gene encodes CDR1 MGHRA and CDR2 YSYEKL. The junction had 5 bases not matched to a gene; V was cut back by 1 base and J by 8 bases. The CDR3 bases are TGCGCCAGCAGCCAAGCGGGACTAGCGGGAGGGAGTGATGAGCAGTTCTTC. As protein: CASSQAGLAGGSDEQFF.

The chain joins TRBV4-1 to TRBJ2-1, with a tentative D call TRBD2 (6 bases). Per germline, CDR1 MGHRA and CDR2 YSYEKL. Between the trimmed V and J ends, which lost 4 bases and 0 bases, there was a span of 19 bases. This CDR3 is 18 amino acids long. CDR3 sequence (DNA): TGCGCCAGCAGCCCAAACCCTACTAGCCAGAGCTCCTACAATGAGCAGTTCTTC. It codes for CASSPNPTSQSSYNEQFF.

The chain links TRBV29-1 to TRBJ2-7; no reliable D call. Trimming left V 1 base short and J 2 bases short, with 6 bases between. The CDR3 loop spans 12 amino acids. Looked up from germline, CDR1 is SQVTM and CDR2 is ANQGSEA. The CDR3 DNA reads TGCAGCGTTGAAGTTACAGCCTACGAGCAGTACTTC. Translated: CSVEVTAYEQYF.

V usage is TRBV6-5 and J usage is TRBJ1-2; the match to TRBD1 covers 7 bases. The CDR3 sequence is 13 residues long. The V gene end was trimmed by 6 bases and the J gene end by 8 bases; junction bases not matched to a gene: 9. The germline V gene encodes CDR1 MNHEY and CDR2 SVGAGI. The CDR3 loop is CASRQDRVMGYTF. The CDR3 bases are TGTGCCAGCAGACAAGACAGGGTAATGGGCTACACCTTC.

J is TRBJ2-1 and V is TRBV28; the D is unclear. The CDR3 has 17 amino acids. Germline lookup yields CDR1 MDHEN and CDR2 SYDVKM. The V end lost 5 bases, the J end lost 4 bases, and 21 bases lay between the germline ends. The DNA for the CDR3 is TGTGCCAGCAGTCCGCCCTCCGGAGTTGGGCATTACAATGAGCAGTTCTTC. Its translation: CASSPPSGVGHYNEQFF.

The rearrangement joins TRBV6-2 or TRBV6-3 to TRBJ1-5; D unresolved. The CDR3 is made up of 15 amino acids. V was cut by 6 bases and J by 3 bases, with 15 bases left in between. Germline-derived CDR1 and CDR2 are MNHEY and SVGEGT. The CDR3: CASSSTNGANQPQHF. CDR3 bases: TGTGCCAGCAGCTCCACAAATGGCGCCAATCAGCCCCAGCATTTT.

The chain employs TRBV5-6 and TRBJ2-7; a possible D gene is TRBD1 (7 bases). Germline V gives CDR1 SGHDT, CDR2 YYEEEE. The V and J ends lost 2 bases and 3 bases respectively, with 15 bases between them. The CDR3 consists of 15 residues. CDR3 DNA: TGTGCCAGCAGCTTCGGGGGACAGTCGAACTACGAGCAGTACTTC. Its translation is CASSFGGQSNYEQYF.

The chain couples TRBV7-9 to TRBJ2-1; D is possibly TRBD2 (6 bases). The CDR3 spans 16 residues. The germline gives CDR1 SEHNR, CDR2 FQNEAQ (reference sequence). Trimming removed 2 bases at V and 3 bases at J, with 14 bases between. The CDR3 region is CASSLKPGSGYNEQFF. CDR3 in DNA: TGTGCCAGCAGCTTAAAGCCCGGGAGCGGCTACAATGAGCAGTTCTTC.

This chain uses TRBV9 with TRBJ1-3; D is ambiguous. Trimming left V 0 bases short and J 1 base short, with 14 bases between. Looked up from germline, CDR1 is SGDLS and CDR2 is YYNGEE. This CDR3 is built from 17 residues. CDR3 amino acids: CASSVDGVLKSGNTIYF. Written as DNA, the CDR3 is TGTGCCAGCAGCGTAGATGGGGTACTCAAATCTGGAAACACCATATATTTT.

The rearrangement joins TRBV7-2 to TRBJ2-7, with D perhaps TRBD2 (5 bases). Deletions cut 5 bases from V and 2 bases from J, with 13 bases between. The CDR3 loop spans 14 amino acids. Germline CDR1 reads SGHTA; CDR2 reads FQGNSA. In nucleotides, the CDR3 is TGTGCCAGCAGCCCGCACACCGGGACCTACGAGCAGTACTTC. Residues: CASSPHTGTYEQYF.

The gene calls are TRBV7-3 and TRBJ2-3; 13 bases are a match to TRBD2. CDR1 and CDR2 from the germline V gene are SGHTA and FQGTGA. This CDR3 comprises 20 residues. V shed 2 bases, J shed 0 bases, and the junction held 11 bases outside the gene matches. CDR3 nucleotides: TGTGCCAGCAGCTTAGGACTAGCGGGAGACCTTCTCTCTAGCACAGATACGCAGTATTTT. Its protein is CASSLGLAGDLLSSTDTQYF. The variable domain in full, with the rest retrieved from reference TRBV7-3 and TRBJ2-3, is GAGVSQTPSNKVTEKGKYVELRCDPISGHTALYWYRQSLGQGPEFLIYFQGTGAADDSGLPNDRFFAVRPEGSVSTLKIQRTERGDSAVYLCASSLGLAGDLLSSTDTQYFGPGTRLTVL.

V is TRBV7-9 and J is TRBJ2-7; D gene ambiguous. Trimming pared 3 bases from V and 3 bases from J, leaving 6 bases between. Germline V gene data show CDR1 as SEHNR and CDR2 as FQNEAQ (reference sequence). This CDR3 region has 12 residues. The CDR3 loop reads CASSFGSYEQYF. CDR3 bases: TGTGCCAGCAGCTTCGGCAGCTACGAGCAGTACTTC.

This clone was counted once. This chain connects TRBV5-1 to TRBJ1-1; 7 positions match TRBD1. This CDR3 has 14 amino acids. Trimming at V came to 1 base and at J to 1 base, leaving 1 base not matched to a gene. The V gene's germline CDR1 is SGHRS and CDR2 YFSETQ. CDR3 protein: CASSLRQGNTEAFF. In nucleotides, the CDR3 is TGCGCCAGCAGCTTGCGACAGGGGAACACTGAAGCTTTCTTT.

J is TRBJ2-5 and V is TRBV9, with 7 bases lining up with TRBD2. The germline V gene has CDR1 SGDLS and CDR2 YYNGEE. V trimming: 4 bases; J trimming: 2 bases; junction bases outside the gene matches: 5. The CDR3 sequence is 14 residues long. CDR3 loop: CASSFSGSQETQYF. The CDR3 bases are TGTGCCAGCAGCTTTAGCGGGTCACAAGAGACCCAGTACTTC. The complete variable domain, with remaining parts taken from reference TRBV9 and TRBJ2-5, reads DSGVTQTPKHLITATGQRVTLRCSPRSGDLSVYWYQQSLDQGLQFLIQYYNGEERAKGNILERFSAQQFPDLHSELNLSSLELGDSALYFCASSFSGSQETQYFGPGTRLLVL.